This T cell receptor beta chain was found in a study of blood T cell repertoires in COVID-19 (dated by TCRdb to the early 2020s). For the wider study: Samples from collaborators originated in the United States, Italy and Spain and spanned both the acute and convalescent phases of COVID-19. The prospective study material was composed of cDNA or gDNA derived from T cells, B-cell-depleted T cells, or PBMCs. Subjects who had been exposed to COVID-19, were actively infected with it, or had recovered from it provided the deeply sampled blood TCRbeta repertoires that made up the dataset. The repertoires were released in a freely available public database meant as a resource for research on the immune response to SARS-CoV-2. The samples were drawn from two sources: the first 160 participants of the ongoing ImmuneRACE study, and approximately 1,300 subjects contributed by 6 global collaborators. Nearly every sample came with metadata listing a de-identified subject ID, COVID-19 status, age in years and sex. Where HLA class I and class II types were available, the types were taken from metadata supplied by the sample provider, not from assay-based typing.

On the study overall, not on this receptor specifically: The amount of clinical and demographic metadata varied by source and participant and was provided uncurated.

V is trimmed back by 4 bases and J by 3 bases, and the junction contains 8 bases that no gene match accounts for. CDR1 and CDR2, per the germline V gene, are SGHTS and YDEGEE. Reading from cysteine to phenylalanine, the CDR3 counts 16 amino acids. Just CDR3 DNA is preserved here, 48 bases in frame from base 1. TCRbeta CDR3 regions were amplified from genomic DNA by means of the immunoSEQ Assay, a bias-controlled multiplex PCR. Per the source publication's procedure: The number of nucleated cells in each sample was estimated by amplification of reference gene primers within the assay. Sequence reads were collapsed and filtered to measure the absolute abundance of every unique TCRbeta CDR3 rearrangement. For each sample, productive Simpson clonality was calculated by taking the square root of Simpson's diversity index across productive rearrangements. The immuneACCESS repertoire file appears here via TCRdb, limited to in-frame rearrangements. These files lack a portion of the clones; in checked studies, under half of the deficit traces to unresolved V genes, and the cause of the others is not known. Clone size and the V and J calls come from that table; the DNA yielded D and trimming. The sample has approximately 160,000 clones on record, about nine tenths of them singletons. Roughly 4% of the sample is in the top ten clones.

Comment on this clone: Its antigen remains unidentified. The record has no base qualities; no much larger clone is one base away.

The collaborating institutions used their own protocols to collect whole blood in K2EDTA tubes. For TCRbeta analysis, collaborators shipped samples in one of three forms: frozen whole blood, isolated PBMCs, or DNA extracted from either of those sample types. The receptor's source is a woman in her 70s with acute or convalescent COVID-19. Source material: peripheral blood. This sequence uses TRBV5-8 and TRBJ2-2; TRBD1 matches 8 bases in the middle. The DNA is as follows: TGTGCCAGCAGCCCCGGACAGGGACGGGACACCGGGGAGCTGTTTTTT. Its product reads: CASSPGQGRDTGELFF.